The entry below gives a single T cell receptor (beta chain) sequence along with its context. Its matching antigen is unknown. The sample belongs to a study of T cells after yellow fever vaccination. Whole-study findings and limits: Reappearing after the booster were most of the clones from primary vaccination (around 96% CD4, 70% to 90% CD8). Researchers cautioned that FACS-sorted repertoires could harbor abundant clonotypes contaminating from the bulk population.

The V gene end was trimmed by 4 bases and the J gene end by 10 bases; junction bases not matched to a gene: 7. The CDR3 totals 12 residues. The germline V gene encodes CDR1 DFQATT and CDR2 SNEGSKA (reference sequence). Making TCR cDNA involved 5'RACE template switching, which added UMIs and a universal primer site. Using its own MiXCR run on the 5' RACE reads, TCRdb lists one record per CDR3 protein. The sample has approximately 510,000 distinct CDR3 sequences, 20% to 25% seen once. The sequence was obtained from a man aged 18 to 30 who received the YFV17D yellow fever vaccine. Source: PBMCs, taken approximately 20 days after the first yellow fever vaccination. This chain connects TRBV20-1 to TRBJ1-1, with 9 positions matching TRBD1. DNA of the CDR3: TGCAGTGCTAAGAGGGCGACAGGGGGAGCTTTCTTT. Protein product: CSAKRATGGAFF.